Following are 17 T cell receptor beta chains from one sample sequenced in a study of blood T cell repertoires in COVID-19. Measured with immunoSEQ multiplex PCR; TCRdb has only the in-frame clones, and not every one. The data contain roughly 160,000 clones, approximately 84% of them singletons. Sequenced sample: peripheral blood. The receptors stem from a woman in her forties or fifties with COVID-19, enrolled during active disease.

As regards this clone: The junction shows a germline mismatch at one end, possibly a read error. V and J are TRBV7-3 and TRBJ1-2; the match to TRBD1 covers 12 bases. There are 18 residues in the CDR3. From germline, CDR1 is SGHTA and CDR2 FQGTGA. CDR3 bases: TGTGCCAGCACCTTAGGCCCGGGACAGGGGGCGGAGGACTATGGCTACACCTTC. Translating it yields CASTLGPGQGAEDYGYTF.

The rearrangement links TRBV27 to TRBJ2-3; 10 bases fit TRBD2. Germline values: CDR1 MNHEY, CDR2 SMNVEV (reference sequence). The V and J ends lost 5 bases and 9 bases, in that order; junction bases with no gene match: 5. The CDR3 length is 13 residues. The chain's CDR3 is CASSQAGGPTQYF. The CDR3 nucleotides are TGTGCCAGCAGTCAAGCGGGGGGGCCGACGCAGTATTTT.

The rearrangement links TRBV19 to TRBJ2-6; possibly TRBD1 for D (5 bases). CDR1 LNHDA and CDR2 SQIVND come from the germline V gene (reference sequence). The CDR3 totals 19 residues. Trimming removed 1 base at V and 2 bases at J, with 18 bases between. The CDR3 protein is CASSIGEMGYRPGANVLTF. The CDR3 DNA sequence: TGTGCCAGTAGTATAGGAGAAATGGGGTACAGGCCTGGGGCCAACGTCCTGACTTTC.

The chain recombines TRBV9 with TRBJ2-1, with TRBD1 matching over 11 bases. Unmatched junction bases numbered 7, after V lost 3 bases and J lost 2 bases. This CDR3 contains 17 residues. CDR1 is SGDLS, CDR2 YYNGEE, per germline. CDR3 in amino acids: CASSATPGQGAYNEQFF. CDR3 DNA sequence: TGTGCCAGCAGCGCTACCCCGGGACAGGGGGCCTACAATGAGCAGTTCTTC.

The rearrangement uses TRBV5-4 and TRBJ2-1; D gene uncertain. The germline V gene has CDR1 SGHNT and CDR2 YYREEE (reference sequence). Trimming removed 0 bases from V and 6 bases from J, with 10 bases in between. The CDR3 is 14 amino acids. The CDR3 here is CASSLGRGSNEQFF. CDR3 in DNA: TGTGCCAGCAGCTTGGGACGCGGCAGCAATGAGCAGTTCTTC.

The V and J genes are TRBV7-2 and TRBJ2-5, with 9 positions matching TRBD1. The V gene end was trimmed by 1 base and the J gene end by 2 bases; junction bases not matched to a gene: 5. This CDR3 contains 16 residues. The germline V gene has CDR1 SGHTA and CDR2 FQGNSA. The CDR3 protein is CASSLVGTGYQETQYF. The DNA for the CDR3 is TGTGCCAGCAGCTTAGTTGGGACAGGGTATCAAGAGACCCAGTACTTC.

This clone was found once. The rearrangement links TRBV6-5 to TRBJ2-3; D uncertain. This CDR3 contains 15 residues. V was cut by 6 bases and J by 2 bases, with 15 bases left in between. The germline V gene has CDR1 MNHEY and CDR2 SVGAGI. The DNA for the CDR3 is TGTGCCAGCAGGGTGCAGGATCCTCCCACAGATACGCAGTATTTT. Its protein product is CASRVQDPPTDTQYF.

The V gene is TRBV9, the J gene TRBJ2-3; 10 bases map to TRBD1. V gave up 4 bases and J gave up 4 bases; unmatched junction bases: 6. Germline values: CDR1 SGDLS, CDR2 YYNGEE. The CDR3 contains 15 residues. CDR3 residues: CASSSGTGAADTQYF. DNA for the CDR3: TGTGCCAGCAGCAGTGGGACAGGGGCCGCAGATACGCAGTATTTT.

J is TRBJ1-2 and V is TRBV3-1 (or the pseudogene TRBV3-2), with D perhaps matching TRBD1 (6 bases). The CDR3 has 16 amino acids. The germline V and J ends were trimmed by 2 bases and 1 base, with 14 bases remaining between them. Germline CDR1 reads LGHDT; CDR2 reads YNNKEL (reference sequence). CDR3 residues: CASSQNGQMNNYGYTF. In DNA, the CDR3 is TGTGCCAGCAGCCAAAACGGACAGATGAATAACTATGGCTACACCTTC.

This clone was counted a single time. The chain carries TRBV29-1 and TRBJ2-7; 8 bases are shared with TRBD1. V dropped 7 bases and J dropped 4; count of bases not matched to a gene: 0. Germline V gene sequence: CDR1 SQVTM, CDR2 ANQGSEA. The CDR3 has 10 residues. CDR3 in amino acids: CSGQGYEQYF. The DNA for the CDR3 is TGCAGCGGACAGGGGTACGAGCAGTACTTC.

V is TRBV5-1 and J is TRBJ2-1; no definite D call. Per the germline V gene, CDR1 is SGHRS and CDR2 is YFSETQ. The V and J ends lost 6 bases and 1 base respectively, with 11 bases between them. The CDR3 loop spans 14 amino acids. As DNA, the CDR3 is TGCGCCAGCACCCAGGATAGGTCCTACAATGAGCAGTTCTTC. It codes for CASTQDRSYNEQFF.

The CDR3 nucleotides read TGTGCCAGCAGGACGGGGGGCAACACCGGGGAGCTGTTTTTT. Residues: CASRTGGNTGELFF. The V call is TRBV3-1 (or the pseudogene TRBV3-2), the J call TRBJ2-2; perhaps TRBD2 as D (7 bases). Germline CDR1 reads LGHDT; CDR2 reads YNNKEL (reference sequence). V shed 6 bases and J shed 2 bases, with 10 bases lying between them. This CDR3 comprises 14 residues.

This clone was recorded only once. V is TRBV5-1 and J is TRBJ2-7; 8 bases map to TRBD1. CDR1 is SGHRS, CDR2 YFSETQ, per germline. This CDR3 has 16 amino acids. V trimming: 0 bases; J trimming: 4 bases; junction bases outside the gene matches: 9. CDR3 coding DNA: TGCGCCAGCAGCTTGGAGGCCAGGGGGCTTATATACGAGCAGTACTTC. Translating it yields CASSLEARGLIYEQYF.

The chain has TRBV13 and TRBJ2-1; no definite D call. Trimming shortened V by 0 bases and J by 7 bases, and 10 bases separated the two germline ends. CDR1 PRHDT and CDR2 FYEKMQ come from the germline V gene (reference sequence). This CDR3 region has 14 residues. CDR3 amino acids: CASSLGPPVNEQFF. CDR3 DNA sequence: TGTGCCAGCAGCTTAGGCCCTCCCGTGAATGAGCAGTTCTTC.

The CDR3 region has the DNA TGTGCCAGCAGCGAGGCTACAGGGGGACCCCAGCATTTT. Amino acids: CASSEATGGPQHF. V usage is TRBV9 and J usage is TRBJ1-5; 8 positions agree with TRBD1. Germline V lookup: CDR1 SGDLS, CDR2 YYNGEE. Unmatched junction bases numbered 6, after V lost 3 bases and J lost 10 bases. The CDR3 loop spans 13 amino acids. The full variable domain, its missing parts supplied by reference TRBV9 and TRBJ1-5, is DSGVTQTPKHLITATGQRVTLRCSPRSGDLSVYWYQQSLDQGLQFLIQYYNGEERAKGNILERFSAQQFPDLHSELNLSSLELGDSALYFCASSEATGGPQHFGDGTRLSIL.

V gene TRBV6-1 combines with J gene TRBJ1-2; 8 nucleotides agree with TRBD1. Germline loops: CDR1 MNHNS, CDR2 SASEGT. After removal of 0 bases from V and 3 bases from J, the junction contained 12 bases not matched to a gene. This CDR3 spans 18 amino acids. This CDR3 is CASSEAERQGLPDYGYTF. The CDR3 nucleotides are TGTGCCAGCAGTGAAGCCGAACGACAGGGGCTCCCAGACTATGGCTACACCTTC.

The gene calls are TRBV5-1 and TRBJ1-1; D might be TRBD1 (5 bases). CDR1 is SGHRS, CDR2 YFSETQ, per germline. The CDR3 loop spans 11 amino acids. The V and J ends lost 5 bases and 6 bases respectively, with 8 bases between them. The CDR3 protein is CASRDTSEAFF. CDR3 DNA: TGCGCCAGCAGGGACACCTCTGAAGCTTTCTTT.